This T cell receptor (beta chain) was obtained from a study of blood T cell repertoires in COVID-19. Study context: In each case, the material was cDNA or gDNA derived from T cells, B-cell-depleted T cells, or PBMCs.

Deletions cut 0 bases from V and 6 bases from J, with 9 bases between. CDR3 length: 13 amino acids. CDR1 and CDR2 (germline): SEHNR, FQNEAQ (reference sequence). Original methodology: Cell counts per sample came from amplifying reference gene primers. The table came from immunoSEQ multiplex PCR; TCRdb's copy has only in-frame clones and leaves some out. V, J and clone size derive from that table, while D and trimming were established from the DNA sequence. The profile shows hundreds of thousands of clones, about 83% of them singletons. This TCR derives from a woman aged 25-40 years with COVID-19, enrolled during active disease. Sequencing input: peripheral blood. V usage is TRBV7-9 and J usage is TRBJ2-7, with D maybe TRBD1 (6 bases). The CDR3 region is CASSLATGREQYF. The CDR3 region has the DNA TGTGCCAGCAGCTTAGCAACAGGGCGCGAGCAGTACTTC. The full variable domain, with the rest looked up from reference TRBV7-9 and TRBJ2-7, is DTGVSQNPRHKITKRGQNVTFRCDPISEHNRLYWYRQTLGQGPEFLTYFQNEAQLEKSRLLSDRFSAERPKGSFSTLEIQRTEQGDSAMYLCASSLATGREQYFGPGTRLTVT.